The 32 T cell receptor beta chains below come from one sample, sequenced in a study of beta chain features in type 1 diabetes. Overall study findings and caveats: Moderate yet significant TCRB CDR3 shortening was seen in Type 1 diabetes patients in all four CD4+ subsets.

The whole isolated RNA underwent reverse transcription, so sequencing captured expressed TCRB transcripts. Clones were read by immunoSEQ multiplex PCR, and TCRdb kept only the in-frame ones, dropping some. This sample yields around 690,000 clones, of which roughly an eighth are seen a single time; more than 0.09% belongs to the top ten. No antigen has been identified for these receptors. Sample: naive CD4+ T cells from blood. These receptor sequences come from a man aged 30 to 39 with type 1 diabetes.

This clone showed up just a few times. The rearrangement joins TRBV18 to TRBJ2-3, with D tentatively TRBD1 or TRBD2 (5 bases each). Germline CDR1 reads KGHSH; CDR2 reads LQKENI. V was cut by 3 bases and J by 2 bases, with 12 bases left in between. The CDR3 consists of 15 residues. This chain's CDR3 is CASSPQRGNTDTQYF. CDR3 nucleotide sequence: TGTGCCAGCTCACCCCAGAGGGGCAACACAGATACGCAGTATTTT.

This clone was picked up a small number of times. The chain links TRBV5-1 to TRBJ2-3, with TRBD1 identical over 7 bases. Germline trimming cut 0 bases from V and 2 bases from J; bases unmatched to any gene: 6. Germline values: CDR1 SGHRS, CDR2 YFSETQ. This CDR3 has 16 residues. CDR3 protein: CASSLGQGRFTDTQYF. DNA of the CDR3: TGCGCCAGCAGCTTGGGACAGGGCAGATTCACAGATACGCAGTATTTT.

This clone was seen only a few times. A junction end diverges from the germline sequence, so it may reflect a read error. The rearrangement uses TRBV7-7 and TRBJ2-2; TRBD1 might be the D (6 bases). The CDR3 sequence is 13 residues long. From germline, CDR1 is SSHAT and CDR2 FNYEAQ (reference sequence). CDR3 sequence: CASSLEGAGELFF. The DNA for the CDR3 is TGTGCTAGCAGCTTAGAGGGGGCCGGGGAGCTGTTTTTT. The full variable domain, completed using reference TRBV7-7 and TRBJ2-2, is GAGVSQSPRYKVTKRGQDVTLRCDPISSHATLYWYQQALGQGPEFLTYFNYEAQPDKSGLPSDRFSAERPEGSISTLTIQRTEQRDSAMYRCASSLEGAGELFFGEGSRLTVL.

This clone was seen more than once but under ten times. The chain recombines TRBV19 with TRBJ2-5; 8 bases are shared with TRBD1. With V trimmed by 2 bases and J by 3 bases, 2 bases remained unmatched. The CDR3 is 14 residues long. Per germline, CDR1 LNHDA and CDR2 SQIVND (reference sequence). The CDR3 bases are TGTGCCAGTAGTATACAGGGGGCGAAAGAGACCCAGTACTTC. It translates to CASSIQGAKETQYF.

This rearrangement joins TRBV7-8 to TRBJ2-1; 9 positions match TRBD1. This CDR3 is built from 17 residues. Losses at the gene ends were 2 bases for V and 9 bases for J; bases not matched to a gene: 14. Germline loops: CDR1 SGHVS, CDR2 FQNEAQ. This CDR3 is CASSLSRGQGIGGEQFF. For the CDR3, the DNA is TGTGCCAGCAGCTTATCCCGCGGACAGGGGATAGGGGGTGAGCAGTTCTTC.

This clone was counted a few times. V gene TRBV11-2 combines with J gene TRBJ1-6; D may be TRBD1 (5 bases). The germline V gene encodes CDR1 SGHAT and CDR2 FQNNGV. CDR3 length equals 15 residues. Trimming pared 2 bases from V and 7 bases from J, leaving 12 bases between. The CDR3 loop is CASSLQTGTNSPLHF. CDR3 DNA sequence: TGTGCCAGCAGCTTACAAACGGGGACGAATTCACCCCTCCACTTT.

This clone was seen a handful of times. The chain links TRBV13 to TRBJ1-2, with D tentatively TRBD1 (6 bases). V was shortened by 5 bases and J by 8 bases, with 27 bases between the two germline ends. The CDR3 extends over 17 amino acids. Germline values: CDR1 PRHDT, CDR2 FYEKMQ (reference sequence). CDR3 DNA sequence: TGTGCCAGCAGCACCATCACCCGGGACACACTCACCCGGGGCTACACCTTC. Amino acids: CASSTITRDTLTRGYTF.

The rearrangement joins TRBV9 to TRBJ2-2; no definite D call. V lost 1 base and J lost 2, with 6 bases in between. CDR1 SGDLS and CDR2 YYNGEE come from the germline V gene. The CDR3 is 14 residues long. The CDR3 nucleotides are TGTGCCAGCAGCGTAAGTCTCAACACCGGGGAGCTGTTTTTT. This codes for CASSVSLNTGELFF.

This clone has just a few counts. The chain uses TRBV28 and TRBJ2-7; TRBD1 might be the D (6 bases). V was cut by 3 bases and J by 1 base, with 13 bases left in between. Germline lookup yields CDR1 MDHEN and CDR2 SYDVKM. The CDR3 is 15 residues long. DNA of the CDR3: TGTGCCAGCAGTTTGGCCGGGACACTGTCCTACGAGCAGTACTTC. This sequence encodes CASSLAGTLSYEQYF.

The chain uses TRBV5-1 and TRBJ1-6; perhaps TRBD1 as D (6 bases). The V gene's germline CDR1 is SGHRS and CDR2 YFSETQ. The V gene lost 0 bases and the J gene lost 6 bases, with 10 bases spanning the gap. There are 15 residues in the CDR3. CDR3 in DNA: TGCGCCAGCAGCTTGGCCATAGGGGGTAATTCACCCCTCCACTTT. As protein: CASSLAIGGNSPLHF. The full variable domain, rest sourced from reference TRBV5-1 and TRBJ1-6, is KAGVTQTPRYLIKTRGQQVTLSCSPISGHRSVSWYQQTPGQGLQFLFEYFSETQRNKGNFPGRFSGRQFSNSRSEMNVSTLELGDSALYLCASSLAIGGNSPLHFGNGTRLTVT.

The V call is TRBV30, the J call TRBJ2-7; D is unresolved. Trimming removed 0 bases from V and 9 bases from J, with 18 bases in between. From germline, CDR1 is GTSNPN and CDR2 SVGIG (reference sequence). CDR3 length: 14 amino acids. CDR3 sequence: CAWSVKGWDPRQYF. In DNA form, the CDR3 reads TGTGCCTGGAGTGTTAAAGGTTGGGATCCTAGGCAGTACTTC.

There are a few counts of this clone. The chain uses TRBV7-3 and TRBJ2-1, with TRBD2 identical over 9 bases. In germline, CDR1 is SGHTA, CDR2 FQGTGA. The CDR3 totals 14 residues. The ends lost 3 bases at V and 6 bases at J; junction bases unmatched: 3. CDR3 bases: TGTGCCAGCAGCTTGGGACTAGCTCCCAATGAGCAGTTCTTC. This translates into CASSLGLAPNEQFF.

The rearrangement uses TRBV7-2 and TRBJ2-7; D unclear. Trimming removed 3 bases at V and 6 bases at J, with 9 bases between. The CDR3 extends over 12 amino acids. Per germline, CDR1 SGHTA and CDR2 FQGNSA. CDR3 coding DNA: TGTGCCAGCAGCTTCCCTATGGTCGAGCAGTACTTC. It yields the protein CASSFPMVEQYF.

This clone has a handful of counts. Distinct nucleotide sequences in the sample also encode this CDR3. The V and J genes are TRBV18 and TRBJ1-5, with D possibly being TRBD1 (5 bases). This CDR3 contains 14 residues. Germline V gene lookup returns CDR1 KGHSH and CDR2 LQKENI. Deletions cut 3 bases from V and 4 bases from J, with 10 bases between. The CDR3 is CASSPGTGNQPQHF. The CDR3 nucleotides read TGTGCCAGCTCACCGGGGACGGGAAATCAGCCCCAGCATTTT.

This clone was seen only a few times. The chain combines TRBV30 with TRBJ1-6; D perhaps matches TRBD1 (5 bases). The CDR3 length is 18 residues. Germline V CDR1 and CDR2: GTSNPN, SVGIG (reference sequence). Trimming left V 5 bases short and J 0 bases short, with 20 bases between. CDR3 sequence (DNA): TGTGCCTGGCCACCGGGACCTCCCTGGAGCTCCTATAATTCACCCCTCCACTTT. This encodes CAWPPGPPWSSYNSPLHF.

The chain couples TRBV19 to TRBJ2-7; 7 positions agree with TRBD1. CDR3 length: 13 amino acids. The germline gives CDR1 LNHDA, CDR2 SQIVND (reference sequence). V shed 4 bases, J shed 2 bases, and the junction held 2 bases outside the gene matches. Written as DNA, the CDR3 is TGTGCCAGTAGTAGGGACAGAACCTACGAGCAGTACTTC. Protein: CASSRDRTYEQYF.

Remarks on this clone: This specimen includes other DNA sequences encoding the same CDR3. The V and J genes are TRBV2 and TRBJ2-3; D may be TRBD1 (5 bases). Germline V gives CDR1 SNHLY, CDR2 FYNNEI. V was trimmed by 3 bases and J by 1 base, leaving 5 bases between them. The CDR3 sequence is 13 residues long. Here the CDR3 reads CASSETGTDTQYF. The CDR3 DNA reads as TGTGCCAGCAGTGAGACAGGCACAGATACGCAGTATTTT.

The rearrangement uses TRBV29-1 and TRBJ1-2; tentative D call: TRBD1 (6 bases). V lost 3 bases and J lost 6, with 17 bases in between. This CDR3 has 14 amino acids. The germline gives CDR1 SQVTM, CDR2 ANQGSEA. CDR3 sequence (DNA): TGCAGCGTTGACCAGGGGAGGAGGATGGATGGCTACACCTTC. This gives the protein CSVDQGRRMDGYTF.

This chain joins TRBV27 and TRBJ2-1, with D hard to call. Germline CDR1 and CDR2: MNHEY and SMNVEV (reference sequence). Trimming took off 5 bases at V and 3 bases at J, with 11 bases between the two ends. This CDR3 is built from 14 residues. CDR3 loop: CASSPTMSYNEQFF. The CDR3 bases are TGTGCCAGCAGTCCCACCATGAGCTACAATGAGCAGTTCTTC.

V usage is TRBV11-3 and J usage is TRBJ2-1, with D unresolved. The CDR3 length is 13 residues. Trimming pared 5 bases from V and 9 bases from J, leaving 14 bases between. The germline gives CDR1 SGHNT, CDR2 YENEEA. CDR3 nucleotides: TGTGCCAGCAGCATCAGCAGTGGCGCTGAGCAGTTCTTC. This encodes CASSISSGAEQFF.

This clone has only a few counts. The chain has TRBV5-1 and TRBJ1-3, with TRBD1 identical over 7 bases. Germline CDR1 and CDR2: SGHRS and YFSETQ. CDR3 length: 15 residues. After removal of 4 bases from V and 2 bases from J, the junction contained 6 bases not matched to a gene. DNA for the CDR3: TGCGCCAGCAGCACAGGGACAGCCGCTGGAAACACCATATATTTT. It yields the protein CASSTGTAAGNTIYF.

In its sample, this clone was seen a few times. The chain links TRBV9 to TRBJ1-1, with 10 bases aligning to TRBD1. The length of the CDR3 is 16 residues. Germline V lookup: CDR1 SGDLS, CDR2 YYNGEE. The junction had 6 bases not matched to a gene; V was cut back by 0 bases and J by 4 bases. As DNA, the CDR3 is TGTGCCAGCAGCGTAGCGGAAAGACAGGGGGCCACTGAAGCTTTCTTT. Translating gives CASSVAERQGATEAFF.

This clone appeared a few times. Other DNA variants within this sample encode the same CDR3. The rearrangement links TRBV2 to TRBJ2-5; D is uncertain. The CDR3 totals 9 residues. Germline CDR1 and CDR2: SNHLY and FYNNEI. V lost 9 bases to trimming and J lost 5 bases, with 4 bases between them. DNA of the CDR3: TGTGCCAGTGGGGAGACCCAGTACTTC. Translating it yields CASGETQYF.

The chain uses TRBV9 and TRBJ2-3; maybe TRBD1 (6 bases). This CDR3 is built from 15 residues. Trimming removed 6 bases at V and 0 bases at J, with 14 bases between. Germline-derived CDR1 and CDR2 are SGDLS and YYNGEE. CDR3 sequence (DNA): TGTGCCAGCACCACAGGACAGCCTAGCACAGATACGCAGTATTTT. This codes for CASTTGQPSTDTQYF.

The chain couples TRBV29-1 to TRBJ2-7, with D possibly called TRBD1 or TRBD2 (5 bases each). Germline V gene data show CDR1 as SQVTM and CDR2 as ANQGSEA. CDR3 length: 13 amino acids. Trimming cost V 1 base and J 8 bases, with 15 bases left between them. DNA of the CDR3: TGCAGCGTTGAAGGACCGCTCAGGGAGAAGCAGTACTTC. Its translation is CSVEGPLREKQYF.

The chain combines TRBV4-2 with TRBJ1-2; no clear D. The CDR3 is 11 amino acids. Germline CDR1 is LGHNA and CDR2 is YNFKEQ. V was clipped by 4 bases and J by 8 bases, with 8 bases between them. CDR3 amino acids: CASSLRTGYTF. The DNA of the CDR3 is TGTGCCAGCAGCCTTAGGACCGGCTACACCTTC.

This clone occurred a few times. The rearrangement uses TRBV29-1 and TRBJ1-1; D is unresolved. Germline lookup yields CDR1 SQVTM and CDR2 ANQGSEA. The CDR3 spans 14 residues. V shed 3 bases and J shed 4 bases, with 15 bases lying between them. CDR3 coding DNA: TGCAGCGTTGAGGGGTTCGTTGTTACCACTGAAGCTTTCTTT. This translates into CSVEGFVVTTEAFF.

V is TRBV28 and J is TRBJ1-1; D gene ambiguous. The CDR3 spans 12 residues. V lost 5 bases, J lost 11 bases, and 15 bases lay in between. Germline V lookup: CDR1 MDHEN, CDR2 SYDVKM. CDR3 DNA sequence: TGTGCCAGCAGTCTGGACCCCAGGCGCGCTTTCTTT. It encodes CASSLDPRRAFF.

V usage is TRBV7-8 and J usage is TRBJ1-1, with D perhaps TRBD1 (6 bases). Per germline, CDR1 SGHVS and CDR2 FQNEAQ. The germline V and J ends were trimmed by 1 base and 5 bases, with 14 bases remaining between them. The CDR3 has 15 residues. The CDR3 DNA reads as TGTGCCAGCAGCTTAGTAGTAGGGGGAGATACTGAAGCTTTCTTT. Translating it yields CASSLVVGGDTEAFF.

The rearrangement links TRBV29-1 to TRBJ2-7, with 8 bases fitting TRBD1. The CDR3 is 15 residues long. The germline V gene has CDR1 SQVTM and CDR2 ANQGSEA. With V trimmed by 6 bases and J by 1 base, 11 bases remained unmatched. The CDR3 region has the DNA TGCAGCGTCGGTCCCGGGACAGGCCCATCCTACGAGCAGTACTTC. This translates into CSVGPGTGPSYEQYF.

The chain is built from TRBV28 and TRBJ1-2; 8 bases fit TRBD1. The J segment lost 7 bases and the V segment lost 6 bases, leaving 4 bases of the junction unmatched. CDR3 size: 12 residues. Germline loops: CDR1 MDHEN, CDR2 SYDVKM. The CDR3, as DNA: TGTGCCAGCAGCAGGACAGGGCGTGGCTACACCTTC. Its translation is CASSRTGRGYTF.

V gene TRBV5-1 combines with J gene TRBJ2-3; 11 positions agree with TRBD2. Germline CDR1 SGHRS, CDR2 YFSETQ. The CDR3 has 17 residues. With 4 bases clipped from V and 5 bases from J, the junction kept 12 bases outside the gene matches. The chain's CDR3 is CASSPILAGGQGDTQYF. CDR3 nucleotide sequence: TGCGCCAGCAGCCCCATTCTAGCGGGGGGCCAGGGAGATACGCAGTATTTT.